This T cell receptor beta chain was obtained from a study of blood T cell repertoires in COVID-19. Germline CDR1 is LGHNT and CDR2 is FRNRAP. The CDR3 contains 14 residues. V was clipped by 6 bases and J by 5 bases; unmatched bases: 8. In the original processing: The assay estimated nucleated cells by amplifying reference gene primers. The data were produced by immunoSEQ multiplex PCR, yet TCRdb's version contains in-frame clones alone and is incomplete. That table supplies the V and J calls and clone size; D and trimming were determined from the DNA. The sample contains under 300,000 clones, roughly 84% of which appear only once.

This chain joins TRBV12-5 and TRBJ2-5; 8 nucleotides line up with TRBD2. The clonotype comes from a human donor with COVID-19, enrolled during active disease. The donor label of this sample is uncertain. Material: peripheral blood. In nucleotides, the CDR3 is TGTGCTAGTGGCCCTCCGGGGGGGCGGGAGACCCAGTACTTC. Translated: CASGPPGGRETQYF.